The 25 T cell receptor beta chains given below trace back to one sample, sequenced in a study of shared clonotypes between healthy human individuals. Profiled with immunoSEQ multiplex PCR; TCRdb holds only in-frame clones, not every one. The repertoire holds a few million clones, with approximately 94% as singletons. The specimen sequenced was naive CD4+ T cells sorted from blood. Sample subset: CD45RA+ positively selected. Source of these receptors: a man younger than 35 in good health.

The CDR3 DNA sequence: TGTGCCAGCAGCGCACTAGCGGGGAGGTCAGATACGCAGTATTTT. Its translation: CASSALAGRSDTQYF. This chain links TRBV9 with TRBJ2-3, with 10 bases matching TRBD2. The CDR3 extends over 15 amino acids. The junction had 5 bases not matched to a gene; V was cut back by 3 bases and J by 4 bases. Germline lookup yields CDR1 SGDLS and CDR2 YYNGEE.

CDR3 nucleotides: TGTGCCAGCGGTGAGGTCGGGGTAGATACGCAGTATTTT. It yields the protein CASGEVGVDTQYF. The chain uses TRBV5-4 and TRBJ2-3, with D perhaps matching TRBD2 (5 bases). Trimming removed 7 bases from V and 5 bases from J, with 14 bases in between. This CDR3 comprises 13 residues. Germline CDR1 SGHNT, CDR2 YYREEE (reference sequence).

This rearrangement joins TRBV25-1 to TRBJ2-4, with D maybe TRBD1 (5 bases). The CDR3 is 15 amino acids. Per the germline V gene, CDR1 is MGHDK and CDR2 is SYGVNS. V was shortened by 3 bases and J by 1 base, with 10 bases between the two germline ends. CDR3 nucleotide sequence: TGTGCCAGCAGTGACATAGGGGATGCCAAAAACATTCAGTACTTC. This sequence encodes CASSDIGDAKNIQYF.

This clone was picked up one time. The chain couples TRBV7-9 to TRBJ2-1, with 16 bases matching TRBD2. This CDR3 comprises 15 residues. The trim removed 5 bases at V and 12 bases at J, leaving 7 bases unmatched. CDR1 and CDR2 (germline): SEHNR, FQNEAQ (reference sequence). The CDR3: CASSLGTSGRASQFF. The CDR3 DNA is TGTGCCAGCAGCCTTGGGACTAGCGGGAGGGCCTCGCAGTTCTTC.

This clone was seen a single time. For the CDR3, the DNA is TGTGCCATCAGGGGACTAGCGGGAGGGTCACCCACAGATACGCAGTATTTT. Amino acid sequence: CAIRGLAGGSPTDTQYF. This chain uses TRBV10-3 with TRBJ2-3, with TRBD2 identical over 16 bases. Germline V gene lookup returns CDR1 ENHRY and CDR2 SYGVKD. Trimming at V came to 6 bases and at J to 2 bases, leaving 5 bases not matched to a gene. This CDR3 contains 17 residues.

The chain uses TRBV6-5 and TRBJ2-7, with 8 bases aligning to TRBD1. Per the germline V gene, CDR1 is MNHEY and CDR2 is SVGAGI. This CDR3 contains 14 residues. With 5 bases clipped from V and 2 bases from J, the junction kept 5 bases outside the gene matches. The CDR3 region is CASSPQGGPYEQYF. DNA for the CDR3: TGTGCCAGCAGTCCACAGGGGGGCCCCTACGAGCAGTACTTC.

This sequence joins TRBV7-9 and TRBJ2-3; 11 nucleotides align to TRBD2. Germline V CDR1 and CDR2: SEHNR, FQNEAQ (reference sequence). The J segment lost 6 bases and the V segment lost 5 bases, leaving 7 bases of the junction unmatched. This CDR3 comprises 15 residues. CDR3 protein: CASSSTSGGLDTQYF. The CDR3 nucleotides are TGTGCCAGCAGCAGTACTAGCGGGGGTCTGGATACGCAGTATTTT. Variable domain in full (rest from reference TRBV7-9 and TRBJ2-3): DTGVSQNPRHKITKRGQNVTFRCDPISEHNRLYWYRQTLGQGPEFLTYFQNEAQLEKSRLLSDRFSAERPKGSFSTLEIQRTEQGDSAMYLCASSSTSGGLDTQYFGPGTRLTVL.

V gene TRBV13 combines with J gene TRBJ1-1; a possible D gene is TRBD1 (5 bases). The CDR3 consists of 15 residues. Per germline, CDR1 PRHDT and CDR2 FYEKMQ (reference sequence). Deletions cut 5 bases from V and 1 base from J, with 14 bases between. The CDR3 DNA reads TGTGCCAGCAGCGGCGCCGGGACCCGGAACACTGAAGCTTTCTTT. This gives the protein CASSGAGTRNTEAFF.

The rearrangement uses TRBV14 and TRBJ2-7, with D tentatively TRBD2 (6 bases). This CDR3 is 14 amino acids long. CDR1 is SGHDN and CDR2 is FVKESK in the germline V gene. Trimming took off 4 bases at V and 0 bases at J, with 10 bases between the two ends. Written as DNA, the CDR3 is TGTGCCAGCAGCCCGACTAGATCCTCCTACGAGCAGTACTTC. This translates into CASSPTRSSYEQYF.

V usage is TRBV6-5 and J usage is TRBJ2-7; TRBD1 might be the D (6 bases). This CDR3 has 13 residues. In germline, CDR1 is MNHEY, CDR2 SVGAGI. V was pared by 6 bases and J by 2 bases, with 11 bases between. DNA of the CDR3: TGTGCCAGCAGGGGGGACAAGACCTACGAGCAGTACTTC. It codes for CASRGDKTYEQYF.

J is TRBJ1-4 and V is TRBV30; 7 bases align to TRBD1. The germline gives CDR1 GTSNPN, CDR2 SVGIG (reference sequence). With 8 bases clipped from V and 8 bases from J, the junction kept 11 bases outside the gene matches. CDR3 length: 13 residues. CDR3 region: CATRGGGEEKLFF. DNA for the CDR3: TGTGCCACCCGGGGAGGGGGCGAGGAAAAACTGTTTTTT.

Comment on this clone: This sample includes further DNA sequences coding for the same CDR3. This chain connects TRBV18 to TRBJ2-7; D is possibly TRBD1 (5 bases). V was pared by 2 bases and J by 1 base, with 12 bases between. The germline V gene encodes CDR1 KGHSH and CDR2 LQKENI. The CDR3 spans 15 residues. The CDR3 bases are TGTGCCAGCTCACCAAGGCAGGGCCTGTCCTACGAGCAGTACTTC. Translation gives CASSPRQGLSYEQYF.

The rearrangement joins TRBV6-5 to TRBJ1-6; D call uncertain. V was cut by 2 bases and J by 6 bases, with 11 bases left in between. The CDR3 has 15 residues. Per germline, CDR1 MNHEY and CDR2 SVGAGI. The CDR3 DNA sequence: TGTGCCAGCAGTTACATTACGGCACTTAATTCACCCCTCCACTTT. This encodes CASSYITALNSPLHF.

The table lists this clone with a few counts. The chain combines TRBV6-1 with TRBJ1-5; no reliable D call. V lost 2 bases and J lost 2, with 7 bases in between. The V gene's germline CDR1 is MNHNS and CDR2 SASEGT. CDR3 size: 14 residues. The CDR3 region is CASSELDGNQPQHF. In DNA, the CDR3 is TGTGCCAGCAGTGAATTGGACGGCAATCAGCCCCAGCATTTT.

The chain is built from TRBV7-8 and TRBJ2-2, with D unclear. Germline values: CDR1 SGHVS, CDR2 FQNEAQ. V was pared by 5 bases and J by 2 bases, with 21 bases between. There are 18 residues in the CDR3. CDR3 nucleotide sequence: TGTGCCAGCAGCCCCTCTCTGGTCGTGGCGGAAAACACCGGGGAGCTGTTTTTT. It codes for CASSPSLVVAENTGELFF.

The chain carries TRBV5-1 and TRBJ1-2; D ambiguous. V gave up 4 bases and J gave up 8 bases, with 15 bases separating them. This CDR3 has 13 amino acids. Per the germline V gene, CDR1 is SGHRS and CDR2 is YFSETQ. CDR3 residues: CASSVRWGEGYTF. For the CDR3, the DNA is TGCGCCAGCAGCGTCCGATGGGGAGAGGGCTACACCTTC.

The rearrangement uses TRBV10-3 and TRBJ1-1; D call uncertain. The germline gives CDR1 ENHRY, CDR2 SYGVKD. The CDR3 length is 15 residues. Trimming stripped 11 bases from V and 0 bases from J, with 19 bases between. The CDR3, as DNA: TGTGCCGTAGCGCCAAAGGACGGGATGAACACTGAAGCTTTCTTT. Amino acid sequence: CAVAPKDGMNTEAFF.

The chain joins TRBV7-9 to TRBJ1-6, with D perhaps matching TRBD1 (5 bases). This CDR3 has 15 residues. Per germline, CDR1 SEHNR and CDR2 FQNEAQ (reference sequence). Trimming pared 5 bases from V and 7 bases from J, leaving 15 bases between. In DNA form, the CDR3 reads TGTGCCAGCAGCCCCAAGGGCCAGGGAAATTCACCCCTCCACTTT. Amino acid sequence: CASSPKGQGNSPLHF.

V gene TRBV4-3 combines with J gene TRBJ2-7, with D unclear. The CDR3 totals 13 residues. Germline V gene lookup returns CDR1 LGHNA and CDR2 YSLEER. Trimming removed 1 base from V and 2 bases from J, with 6 bases in between. CDR3 bases: TGCGCCAGCAGCCAAGGTTCTGCCTACGAGCAGTACTTC. Protein product: CASSQGSAYEQYF.

About this clone itself: Additional DNA sequences in this sample encode the identical CDR3. The rearrangement joins TRBV18 to TRBJ2-5, with TRBD1 identical over 7 bases. The V segment lost 3 bases and the J segment 1 base; nucleotides outside the gene matches: 2. The CDR3 contains 14 residues. From germline, CDR1 is KGHSH and CDR2 LQKENI. The CDR3 loop is CASSPRQGQETQYF. Written as DNA, the CDR3 is TGTGCCAGCTCACCCCGACAGGGCCAAGAGACCCAGTACTTC. The whole variable domain, filled in from reference TRBV18 and TRBJ2-5, reads NAGVMQNPRHLVRRRGQEARLRCSPMKGHSHVYWYRQLPEEGLKFMVYLQKENIIDESGMPKERFSAEFPKEGPSILRIQQVVRGDSAAYFCASSPRQGQETQYFGPGTRLLVL.

The genes are TRBV18 and TRBJ1-2; 9 nucleotides align to TRBD1. Trimming cost V 3 bases and J 6 bases; bases outside gene matches: 11. This CDR3 has 16 residues. CDR1 and CDR2 (germline): KGHSH, LQKENI. The CDR3 sequence is CASSPPGQGRVDGYTF. For the CDR3, the DNA is TGTGCCAGCTCACCCCCAGGACAGGGGAGAGTGGATGGCTACACCTTC.

This rearrangement joins TRBV18 to TRBJ2-1; 9 bases are shared with TRBD2. The CDR3 has 14 residues. Germline lookup yields CDR1 KGHSH and CDR2 LQKENI. J was trimmed by 3 bases and V by 4 bases; bases with no gene match: 1. The DNA of the CDR3 is TGTGCCAGCTCACTACTAGCGGGCTACAATGAGCAGTTCTTC. Its protein is CASSLLAGYNEQFF.

The gene calls are TRBV2 and TRBJ2-5; 8 bases agree with TRBD1. The CDR3 contains 15 residues. Looked up from germline, CDR1 is SNHLY and CDR2 is FYNNEI. With V trimmed by 3 bases and J by 3 bases, 6 bases remained unmatched. The CDR3 nucleotides read TGTGCCAGCAGTGACGACAGGGGCCTTGAAGAGACCCAGTACTTC. Its translation is CASSDDRGLEETQYF. Full variable domain (outside the CDR3, taken from reference TRBV2 and TRBJ2-5): EPEVTQTPSHQVTQMGQEVILRCVPISNHLYFYWYRQILGQKVEFLVSFYNNEISEKSEIFDDQFSVERPDGSNFTLKIRSTKLEDSAMYFCASSDDRGLEETQYFGPGTRLLVL.

The V gene is TRBV6-1, the J gene TRBJ2-3, with a possible D match to TRBD1 (6 bases). Germline values: CDR1 MNHNS, CDR2 SASEGT. Trimming removed 5 bases at V and 5 bases at J, with 11 bases between. The CDR3 sequence is 13 residues long. The CDR3 sequence is CASSPDRRDTQYF. The DNA for the CDR3 is TGTGCCAGCAGTCCCGACAGGAGAGATACGCAGTATTTT.

The rearrangement links TRBV19 to TRBJ2-2, with 8 positions matching TRBD1. Germline CDR1 and CDR2: LNHDA and SQIVND (reference sequence). This CDR3 is 15 amino acids long. V dropped 7 bases and J dropped 1; count of bases not matched to a gene: 5. The CDR3 DNA reads TGTGCCAGTATGACGGACAGGGTGAACACCGGGGAGCTGTTTTTT. It translates to CASMTDRVNTGELFF.